The entry below gives a single TCR beta chain sequence along with its context. Per the original methods: Estimated nucleated cell counts came from reference gene primer amplification. Produced via immunoSEQ multiplex PCR; TCRdb's table is partial and in-frame only. V, J and clone size are taken as reported in that table, and D and trimming were inferred from the DNA itself. The sample holds approximately 170,000 clones, roughly four fifths seen once. The sample originates from a study of blood T cell repertoires in COVID-19. Study context: Sites in the United States, Italy and Spain provided acute and convalescent COVID-19 samples. The analysed material was cDNA or gDNA that came from T cells, B-cell-depleted T cells, or PBMCs.

The sequence was obtained from a man aged 65 to 85 with active or convalescent COVID-19. Sequences were obtained from peripheral blood.

CDR3 loop: CASSVPGTANTEAFF. The CDR3 region has the DNA TGTGCCAGCAGCGTTCCCGGGACAGCGAACACTGAAGCTTTCTTT. The chain couples TRBV7-2 to TRBJ1-1, with 7 bases aligning to TRBD1. This CDR3 is 15 amino acids long. Germline trimming cut 5 bases from V and 1 base from J; bases unmatched to any gene: 7. Germline assignment: CDR1 SGHTA and CDR2 FQGNSA.